These T cell receptor beta chains were read from a single sample in a study of CD8 T cells in Susac syndrome. Using its own MiXCR run on the immunoSEQ multiplex PCR reads, TCRdb lists one record per CDR3 protein. This table has around 190,000 distinct CDR3 sequences, around 93% appearing once. Sample: CD4+ T cells from PBMCs. The receptors here all came from a human donor in good health. Both conserved end residues are part of each CDR3. Fields, in order: clone size, J gene, D gene, V gene, CDR3 protein, CDR3 DNA. A D gene is named only where the DNA matches it firmly. Not all rows give a size; the values are once, few, many and, for expanded clones, a class.

abundance: -; j_gene: TRBJ1-5; d_gene: -; v_gene: TRBV11-2; CDR3aa: CASSPSPGHQPQHF; CDR3nt: TGTGCCAGCAGCCCTAGCCCAGGGCATCAGCCCCAGCATTTT
abundance: -; j_gene: TRBJ1-3; d_gene: -; v_gene: TRBV7-8; CDR3aa: CASSLGGNGNTIYF; CDR3nt: TGTGCCAGCAGCTTAGGAGGGAATGGAAACACCATATATTTT
abundance: -; j_gene: TRBJ1-2; d_gene: -; v_gene: TRBV6-5; CDR3aa: CASSSTVPANYGYTF; CDR3nt: TGTGCCAGCAGTTCGACTGTCCCTGCTAACTATGGCTACACCTTC
abundance: -; j_gene: TRBJ2-4; d_gene: -; v_gene: TRBV7-2; CDR3aa: CASSHSGVAQLAKNIQYF; CDR3nt: TGTGCCAGCAGCCACAGCGGAGTGGCACAGTTAGCCAAAAACATTCAGTACTTC
abundance: -; j_gene: TRBJ1-5; d_gene: -; v_gene: TRBV19; CDR3aa: CATMTWDPSQPQHF; CDR3nt: TGTGCCACCATGACGTGGGATCCCAGTCAGCCCCAGCATTTT
abundance: -; j_gene: TRBJ2-2; d_gene: TRBD1; v_gene: TRBV5-4; CDR3aa: CASSSGQGVTGELFF; CDR3nt: TGTGCCAGCAGCTCCGGACAGGGAGTAACCGGGGAGCTGTTTTTT
abundance: -; j_gene: TRBJ1-2; d_gene: -; v_gene: TRBV7-9; CDR3aa: CASSLEVASVYGYTF; CDR3nt: TGTGCAAGCAGCTTAGAAGTCGCATCCGTCTATGGCTACACCTTC
abundance: -; j_gene: TRBJ1-1; d_gene: -; v_gene: TRBV11-3; CDR3aa: CASSRELNTEAFF; CDR3nt: TGTGCCAGCAGCCGCGAACTGAACACTGAAGCTTTCTTT
abundance: -; j_gene: TRBJ1-2; d_gene: -; v_gene: TRBV3-1; CDR3aa: CASSQGPQTSYGYTF; CDR3nt: TGTGCCAGCAGCCAAGGCCCGCAGACCTCCTATGGCTACACCTTC
abundance: -; j_gene: TRBJ2-4; d_gene: TRBD1; v_gene: TRBV6-1; CDR3aa: CASSEVQGAPKNIQYF; CDR3nt: TGTGCCAGCAGTGAAGTCCAGGGGGCTCCCAAAAACATTCAGTACTTC
abundance: -; j_gene: TRBJ2-2; d_gene: TRBD1; v_gene: TRBV7-9; CDR3aa: CASSLATGTTGELFF; CDR3nt: TGTGCCAGCAGCTTAGCGACAGGGACCACCGGGGAGCTGTTTTTT
abundance: once; j_gene: TRBJ2-7; d_gene: TRBD1; v_gene: TRBV30; CDR3aa: CASGQRGEQYF; CDR3nt: TGTGCCTCGGGACAGAGGGGAGAGCAGTACTTC
abundance: -; j_gene: TRBJ2-3; d_gene: TRBD1; v_gene: TRBV5-6; CDR3aa: CASSFGQGAVTSTDTQYF; CDR3nt: TGTGCCAGCAGCTTCGGACAGGGGGCGGTCACTAGCACAGATACGCAGTATTTT
abundance: once; j_gene: TRBJ1-1; d_gene: TRBD1; v_gene: TRBV6-5; CDR3aa: CASSTRTSGGTEAFF; CDR3nt: TGTGCCAGCAGTACTAGGACCTCAGGGGGCACTGAAGCTTTCTTT
abundance: -; j_gene: TRBJ1-3; d_gene: TRBD1; v_gene: TRBV9; CDR3aa: CASSENRGHGGTIYF; CDR3nt: TGTGCCAGCAGCGAGAACAGGGGGCACGGCGGCACCATATATTTT
abundance: -; j_gene: TRBJ2-2; d_gene: -; v_gene: TRBV20-1; CDR3aa: CSAPSGGGNTGELFF; CDR3nt: TGCAGTGCTCCCTCTGGAGGGGGCAACACCGGGGAGCTGTTTTTT
abundance: -; j_gene: TRBJ2-6; d_gene: TRBD1; v_gene: TRBV6-2/TRBV6-3; CDR3aa: CASRQGIRVKANVLTF; CDR3nt: TGTGCCAGCAGACAGGGGATCCGAGTTAAGGCCAACGTCCTGACTTTC
abundance: -; j_gene: TRBJ2-1; d_gene: -; v_gene: TRBV6-2/TRBV6-3; CDR3aa: CASSYSKGNEQFF; CDR3nt: TGTGCCAGCAGTTACTCGAAGGGCAATGAGCAGTTCTTC
abundance: -; j_gene: TRBJ1-6; d_gene: -; v_gene: TRBV5-1; CDR3aa: CASSLAGAQTPLHF; CDR3nt: TGCGCCAGCAGCTTGGCCGGGGCCCAGACACCCCTCCACTTT
abundance: -; j_gene: TRBJ2-7; d_gene: -; v_gene: TRBV20-1; CDR3aa: CSAARPSYEQYF; CDR3nt: TGCAGTGCGGCAAGGCCTTCATACGAGCAGTACTTC
abundance: -; j_gene: TRBJ1-1; d_gene: -; v_gene: TRBV6-6; CDR3aa: CASSSLGSTTTEAFF; CDR3nt: TGTGCCAGCAGCTCCCTCGGGAGTACGACGACTGAAGCTTTCTTT
abundance: -; j_gene: TRBJ2-5; d_gene: TRBD2; v_gene: TRBV29-1; CDR3aa: CSGAIGGILETQYF; CDR3nt: TGCAGCGGTGCAATCGGGGGGATTTTGGAGACCCAGTACTTC
abundance: -; j_gene: TRBJ1-2; d_gene: -; v_gene: TRBV5-1; CDR3aa: CASSLARARLRYGYTF; CDR3nt: TGCGCCAGCAGCTTGGCCCGGGCCCGGCTTAGGTATGGCTACACCTTC
abundance: -; j_gene: TRBJ1-5; d_gene: -; v_gene: TRBV29-1; CDR3aa: CSVSAGGGSNQPQHF; CDR3nt: TGCAGCGTCTCTGCCGGGGGAGGTAGCAATCAGCCCCAGCATTTT
abundance: -; j_gene: TRBJ2-5; d_gene: -; v_gene: TRBV12-3/TRBV12-4; CDR3aa: CASSFRTAKEYF; CDR3nt: TGTGCCAGCAGTTTTAGGACAGCCAAAGAATACTTC
abundance: once; j_gene: TRBJ2-2; d_gene: TRBD1; v_gene: TRBV3-1; CDR3aa: CASTGTANTGELFF; CDR3nt: TGTGCCAGCACCGGGACAGCGAACACCGGGGAGCTGTTTTTT
abundance: -; j_gene: TRBJ1-5; d_gene: -; v_gene: TRBV28; CDR3aa: CASSLDSRVFQPQHF; CDR3nt: TGTGCCAGCAGTTTGGACAGCCGAGTATTTCAGCCCCAGCATTTT
abundance: -; j_gene: TRBJ2-3; d_gene: TRBD1; v_gene: TRBV11-2; CDR3aa: CASSLQGATTQYF; CDR3nt: TGTGCCAGCAGCTTACAGGGGGCTACAACGCAGTATTTT
abundance: -; j_gene: TRBJ1-5; d_gene: -; v_gene: TRBV12-3/TRBV12-4; CDR3aa: CASSLAVYQPQHF; CDR3nt: TGTGCCAGCAGTTTGGCGGTTTACCAGCCCCAGCATTTT
abundance: -; j_gene: TRBJ1-5; d_gene: TRBD1; v_gene: TRBV29-1; CDR3aa: CSVSWGTGYQPQHF; CDR3nt: TGCAGCGTCTCTTGGGGGACAGGCTATCAGCCCCAGCATTTT
abundance: -; j_gene: TRBJ2-2; d_gene: -; v_gene: TRBV20-1; CDR3aa: CSAERSVRAGELFF; CDR3nt: TGCAGTGCCGAGAGAAGCGTTCGGGCCGGGGAGCTGTTTTTT
abundance: -; j_gene: TRBJ2-5; d_gene: TRBD2; v_gene: TRBV5-4; CDR3aa: CASSLMLGLAGPETQYF; CDR3nt: TGTGCCAGCAGCTTGATGTTAGGACTAGCGGGGCCAGAGACCCAGTACTTC
abundance: -; j_gene: TRBJ1-2; d_gene: -; v_gene: TRBV5-1; CDR3aa: CASSATMDGYTF; CDR3nt: TGCGCCAGCAGCGCCACTATGGATGGCTACACCTTC
abundance: -; j_gene: TRBJ2-1; d_gene: -; v_gene: TRBV14; CDR3aa: CASSPLGGGYEQFF; CDR3nt: TGTGCCAGCAGTCCCCTGGGGGGGGGCTATGAGCAGTTCTTC
abundance: -; j_gene: TRBJ1-6; d_gene: TRBD1; v_gene: TRBV20-1; CDR3aa: CSARGGQGRNSPLHF; CDR3nt: TGCAGTGCTAGAGGGGGACAGGGAAGGAATTCACCCCTCCACTTT
abundance: -; j_gene: TRBJ1-6; d_gene: -; v_gene: TRBV5-1; CDR3aa: CASSSAVRPLSPLHF; CDR3nt: TGCGCCAGCAGCTCCGCCGTCCGACCTCTCTCACCCCTCCACTTT
abundance: -; j_gene: TRBJ2-5; d_gene: -; v_gene: TRBV3-1; CDR3aa: CASEGRGLSGTQYF; CDR3nt: TGTGCCAGCGAGGGGCGGGGGCTCTCAGGGACCCAGTACTTC
abundance: -; j_gene: TRBJ1-5; d_gene: -; v_gene: TRBV6-2/TRBV6-3; CDR3aa: CASSYAVNQPQHF; CDR3nt: TGTGCCAGCAGTTACGCAGTCAATCAGCCCCAGCATTTT
abundance: -; j_gene: TRBJ2-5; d_gene: -; v_gene: TRBV28; CDR3aa: CASRGASVGYQETQYF; CDR3nt: TGTGCCAGCAGGGGGGCATCGGTAGGGTACCAAGAGACCCAGTACTTC
abundance: -; j_gene: TRBJ2-5; d_gene: TRBD1; v_gene: TRBV7-9; CDR3aa: CASSLGDSRQETQYF; CDR3nt: TGTGCCAGCAGCCTAGGGGACAGCCGACAAGAGACCCAGTACTTC
abundance: -; j_gene: TRBJ1-1; d_gene: -; v_gene: TRBV6-5; CDR3aa: CASSYIRMARLDTEAFF; CDR3nt: TGTGCCAGCAGTTATATCAGGATGGCCAGGCTCGACACTGAAGCTTTCTTT
abundance: -; j_gene: TRBJ2-6; d_gene: -; v_gene: TRBV19; CDR3aa: CASSRGGLPTGANVLTF; CDR3nt: TGTGCCAGTAGTAGGGGAGGACTACCGACTGGGGCCAACGTCCTGACTTTC
abundance: -; j_gene: TRBJ2-5; d_gene: TRBD2; v_gene: TRBV3-1; CDR3aa: CASSQRLAGGKQETQYF; CDR3nt: TGTGCCAGCAGCCAACGACTAGCGGGGGGGAAACAAGAGACCCAGTACTTC
abundance: -; j_gene: TRBJ1-1; d_gene: -; v_gene: TRBV20-1; CDR3aa: CSASPPGGTEAFF; CDR3nt: TGCAGTGCTAGTCCCCCGGGGGGGACTGAAGCTTTCTTT
abundance: -; j_gene: TRBJ2-2; d_gene: -; v_gene: TRBV20-1; CDR3aa: CSAFGRTGRELFF; CDR3nt: TGCAGTGCTTTCGGACGGACCGGCCGGGAGCTGTTTTTT
abundance: -; j_gene: TRBJ2-1; d_gene: TRBD1; v_gene: TRBV13; CDR3aa: CASSQTGQGAHEQFF; CDR3nt: TGTGCCAGCAGCCAAACCGGACAGGGTGCTCATGAGCAGTTCTTC
abundance: -; j_gene: TRBJ1-1; d_gene: -; v_gene: TRBV28; CDR3aa: CASRVLNTEAFF; CDR3nt: TGTGCCAGCAGGGTACTGAACACTGAAGCTTTCTTT
abundance: once; j_gene: TRBJ2-6; d_gene: TRBD2; v_gene: TRBV2; CDR3aa: CASSYSAGGSSGANVLTF; CDR3nt: TGTGCCAGCAGTTACTCCGCGGGGGGATCCTCTGGGGCCAACGTCCTGACTTTC
abundance: -; j_gene: TRBJ2-3; d_gene: TRBD2; v_gene: TRBV6-2/TRBV6-3; CDR3aa: CASSPGLAVRTDTQYF; CDR3nt: TGTGCCAGCAGCCCTGGACTAGCGGTCCGCACAGATACGCAGTATTTT
abundance: -; j_gene: TRBJ2-5; d_gene: -; v_gene: TRBV5-1; CDR3aa: CASSDSGIQETQYF; CDR3nt: TGCGCCAGCAGCGATTCAGGGATACAAGAGACCCAGTACTTC
abundance: -; j_gene: TRBJ2-3; d_gene: -; v_gene: TRBV7-8; CDR3aa: CASSMVAATDTQYF; CDR3nt: TGTGCCAGCAGCATGGTAGCGGCCACAGATACGCAGTATTTT